This T cell receptor beta chain originates from a study of T cells after yellow fever vaccination. This CDR3 has 14 residues. The V end lost 8 bases, the J end lost 8 bases, and 21 bases lay between the germline ends. Per germline, CDR1 MNHEY and CDR2 SMNVEV (reference sequence). MiXCR, applied by TCRdb to the 5' RACE reads, yields one record per CDR3 protein. The table shows a few hundred thousand distinct CDR3 sequences, with 8.1% occurring only once. Material: PBMCs, obtained around 45 days after the first yellow fever vaccination. This clonotype originated in a man between 18 and 35 years old who received the YFV17D yellow fever vaccine. V usage is TRBV27 and J usage is TRBJ1-2, with D unresolved. The CDR3: CASRSSATSWGYTF. The CDR3 nucleotides read TGTGCCAGCCGCTCTTCAGCTACTTCATGGGGCTACACCTTC.